What follows are 4 T cell receptor beta chains derived from one specimen sequenced in a study of T cell responses to AZD1222 COVID-19 vaccine. Using immunoSEQ multiplex PCR, the repertoire was profiled, and TCRdb retains in-frame clones only, with some absent. The table lists some 120,000 clones, over 75% of them singletons. This sample comprised peripheral blood, obtained 28 days after the second dose of the MenACWY control vaccine. These receptors were collected from an adult who received the MenACWY meningococcal vaccine as a control.

This sequence joins TRBV6-2 or TRBV6-3 and TRBJ2-5; no definite D call. The CDR3 loop spans 14 amino acids. V lost 0 bases and J 1 base, leaving 6 bases between the germline ends. The germline gives CDR1 MNHEY, CDR2 SVGEGT. CDR3 residues: CASSYSAGQETQYF. For the CDR3, the DNA is TGTGCCAGCAGTTACTCTGCAGGCCAAGAGACCCAGTACTTC.

The chain recombines TRBV4-3 with TRBJ2-1; 16 bases agree with TRBD2. The CDR3 sequence is 19 residues long. Germline loops: CDR1 LGHNA, CDR2 YSLEER. The V and J ends lost 4 bases and 12 bases, in that order; junction bases with no gene match: 18. CDR3 sequence: CASSRGTSGGASPAGVQFF. DNA of the CDR3: TGCGCCAGCAGCCGAGGGACTAGCGGGGGGGCATCCCCAGCCGGTGTGCAGTTCTTC.

As DNA, the CDR3 is TGTGCCAGCAGCTTATTAGGTACTGCAGATACGCAGTATTTT. Residues: CASSLLGTADTQYF. The V gene is TRBV11-3, the J gene TRBJ2-3, with D unclear. V was trimmed by 2 bases and J by 4 bases, leaving 10 bases between them. Per germline, CDR1 SGHNT and CDR2 YENEEA. The CDR3 totals 14 residues.

The chain joins TRBV2 to TRBJ2-3; 11 bases fit TRBD1. The germline gives CDR1 SNHLY, CDR2 FYNNEI. V lost 5 bases and J lost 1; bases outside the gene matches: 5. CDR3 length equals 16 residues. The CDR3 loop reads CASSRTGQGGTDTQYF. The CDR3 DNA sequence: TGTGCCAGCAGTCGCACGGGACAGGGGGGCACAGATACGCAGTATTTT. Combining the CDR3 with reference TRBV2 and TRBJ2-3 gives the whole variable domain EPEVTQTPSHQVTQMGQEVILRCVPISNHLYFYWYRQILGQKVEFLVSFYNNEISEKSEIFDDQFSVERPDGSNFTLKIRSTKLEDSAMYFCASSRTGQGGTDTQYFGPGTRLTVL.